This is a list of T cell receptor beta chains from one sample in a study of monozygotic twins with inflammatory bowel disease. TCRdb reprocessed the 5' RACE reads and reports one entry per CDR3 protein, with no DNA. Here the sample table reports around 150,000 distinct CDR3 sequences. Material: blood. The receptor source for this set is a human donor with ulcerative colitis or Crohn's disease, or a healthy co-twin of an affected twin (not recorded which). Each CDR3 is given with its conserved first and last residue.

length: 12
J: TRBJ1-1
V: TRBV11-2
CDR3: CASSPTGVGAFF

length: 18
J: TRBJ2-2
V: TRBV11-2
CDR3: CASSLIPHGGVDTGELFF

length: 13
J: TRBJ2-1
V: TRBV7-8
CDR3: CASSLLVGAQQFF

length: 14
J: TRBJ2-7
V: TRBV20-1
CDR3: CSARRETGGWEQYF

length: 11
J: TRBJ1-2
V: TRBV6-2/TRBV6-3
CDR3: CASSDNYGYTF

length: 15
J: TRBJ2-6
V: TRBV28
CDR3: CASSEGLPGANVLTF

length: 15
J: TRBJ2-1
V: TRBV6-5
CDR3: CASSYSGGQNNEQFF

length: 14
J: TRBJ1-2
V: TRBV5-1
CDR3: CASSLQGAIHGYTF

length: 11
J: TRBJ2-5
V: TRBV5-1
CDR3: CASSRKETQYF

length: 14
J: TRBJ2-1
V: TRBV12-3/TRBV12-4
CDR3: CASKAAGGYNEQFF

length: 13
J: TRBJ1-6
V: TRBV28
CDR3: CASSLPGQSPLHF

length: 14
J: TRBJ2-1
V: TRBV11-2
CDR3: CASSPRDRVNEQFF

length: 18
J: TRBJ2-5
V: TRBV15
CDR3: CATSRDGAQTSGRETQYF

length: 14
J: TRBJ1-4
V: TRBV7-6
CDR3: CASSRDSTNEKLFF

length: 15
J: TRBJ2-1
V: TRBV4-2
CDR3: CASSQGTSAYNEQFF

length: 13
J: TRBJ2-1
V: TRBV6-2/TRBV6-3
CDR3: CASSSPRGRPVFF

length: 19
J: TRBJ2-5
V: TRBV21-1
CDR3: CASSFLSLAGGSLQETQYF

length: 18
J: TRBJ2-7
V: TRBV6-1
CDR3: CASSDRPPVDRLSYEQYF

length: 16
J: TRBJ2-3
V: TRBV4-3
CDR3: CASSPQTSGDTDTQYF

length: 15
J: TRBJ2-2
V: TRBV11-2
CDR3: CASSLIRGRVGELFF

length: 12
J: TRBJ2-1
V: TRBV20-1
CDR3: CSTRGIYNEQFF

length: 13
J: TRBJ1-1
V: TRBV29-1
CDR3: CSVSSGANTEAFF

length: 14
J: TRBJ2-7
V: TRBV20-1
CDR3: CSARLAGGGYEQYF

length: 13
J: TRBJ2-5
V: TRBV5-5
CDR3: CASSKTGGETQYF

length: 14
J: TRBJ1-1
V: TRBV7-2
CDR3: CASSPGGSNTEAFF

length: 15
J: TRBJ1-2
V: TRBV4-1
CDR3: CASSQVAGQGNGYTF

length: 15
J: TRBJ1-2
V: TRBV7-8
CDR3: CASSHRDREFAGYTF

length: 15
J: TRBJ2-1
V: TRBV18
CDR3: CASSRTSGRGNEQFF

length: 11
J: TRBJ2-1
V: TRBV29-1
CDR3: CSVAFYNEQFF

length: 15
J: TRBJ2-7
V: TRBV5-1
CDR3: CASSLGQGLYYEQYF

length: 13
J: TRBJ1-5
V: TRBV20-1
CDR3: CSAREGVNQPQHF

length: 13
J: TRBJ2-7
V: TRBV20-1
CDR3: CSVQEQGTYEQYF

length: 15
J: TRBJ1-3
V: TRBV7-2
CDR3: CASSWYPAGGNTIYF

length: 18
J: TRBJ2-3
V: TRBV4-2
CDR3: CASSQLNGLARHPDTQYF

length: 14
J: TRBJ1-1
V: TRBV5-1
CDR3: CASSLSTGITEAFF

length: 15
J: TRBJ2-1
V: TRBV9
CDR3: CASSVGRGGYNEQFF

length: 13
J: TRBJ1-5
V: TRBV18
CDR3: CASSPQGGQPQHF

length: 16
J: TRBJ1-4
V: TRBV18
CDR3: CASSPATGATNEKLFF

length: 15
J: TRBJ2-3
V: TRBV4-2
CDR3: CASSQAGGPEDTQYF

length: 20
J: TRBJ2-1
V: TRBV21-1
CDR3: CASSPAGLAGGTSSYNEQFF

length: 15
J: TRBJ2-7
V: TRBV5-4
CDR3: CASSLSGTGFYEQYF